The rows below give T cell receptor beta chains drawn from one sample of a study of T cells after yellow fever vaccination. TCRdb re-called the 5' RACE reads with MiXCR, one entry per CDR3 protein. The sample yields under 400,000 distinct CDR3 sequences, around 10% seen once. The sample consisted of PBMCs, taken on the day of the first yellow fever vaccination. The receptor set was obtained from a man between 18 and 29 years old who received the YFV17D yellow fever vaccine. The CDR3 runs from the conserved cysteine through the conserved F or W. Each record gives: V gene, J gene, CDR3 protein.

>TRBV5-1|TRBJ1-1
CASSLGRTGNTEAFF
>TRBV7-3|TRBJ2-2
CASSPFTTANTGELFF
>TRBV7-6|TRBJ2-1
CASSLRPLAGEGQFF
>TRBV29-1|TRBJ2-1
CSVVGGGLYNEQFF
>TRBV5-1|TRBJ2-3
CASSLGLAGADTQYF
>TRBV12-3/TRBV12-4|TRBJ2-6
CASSLTRTGNVLTF
>TRBV27|TRBJ2-4
CASSPRSSSGELAKNIQYF
>TRBV6-5|TRBJ2-1
CASSSASENEQFF
>TRBV12-3/TRBV12-4|TRBJ2-1
CASSRGTPTLQFF
>TRBV5-1|TRBJ1-6
CASSFSRDSPLHF
>TRBV15|TRBJ1-1
CATSRASGENTEAFF
>TRBV7-9|TRBJ2-7
CASSPSGGLSYEQYF
>TRBV4-3|TRBJ2-5
CASSLGRWGTVRTQYF
>TRBV25-1|TRBJ2-3
CASSEPGTVTDTQYF
>TRBV6-5|TRBJ1-6
CASSYSLVPAGQYNSPLHF
>TRBV20-1|TRBJ2-3
CSAAIAASTDTQYF
>TRBV4-3|TRBJ2-1
CASGDSGGTYSEQFF
>TRBV19|TRBJ1-2
CASSIKGTGTVYGYTF
>TRBV7-9|TRBJ1-4
CASSLEGRTVATNEKLFF
>TRBV19|TRBJ2-7
CASSISPDSYEQYF
>TRBV25-1|TRBJ1-2
CASSARGGVGNYGYTF
>TRBV9|TRBJ2-1
CASSVNRLAGGPSAYNEQFF
>TRBV3-1|TRBJ2-1
CASSLRDASGSEQFF
>TRBV29-1|TRBJ2-3
CSVETVRGDTQYF
>TRBV6-2/TRBV6-3|TRBJ2-7
CASSNLRTGNFYEQYF
>TRBV29-1|TRBJ2-7
CSVAGQDTYEQYF
>TRBV4-2|TRBJ2-3
CASSQEGGGLPDTQYF
>TRBV20-1|TRBJ2-1
CSAAGGNYNEQFF
>TRBV5-1|TRBJ2-1
CASSLEPQGRNEQFF
>TRBV5-6|TRBJ1-2
CASRAGTGYTF
>TRBV6-1|TRBJ1-5
CASSGFGISNQPQHF
>TRBV7-2|TRBJ2-7
CASSLRRGGGEQYF
>TRBV20-1|TRBJ2-2
CSALSQGTAGELFF
>TRBV5-5|TRBJ1-1
CASSFGPGGLYTEAFF
>TRBV7-9|TRBJ2-1
CASTILEDHEQFF
>TRBV10-1|TRBJ2-1
CASSGDISSYNEQFF
>TRBV20-1|TRBJ1-5
CSARSFGGGSNQPQHF
>TRBV13|TRBJ2-7
CASSPKTSSGGARSYEQYF
>TRBV23-1|TRBJ2-2
CASSQTSGNTGELFF
>TRBV6-5|TRBJ1-2
CASSSLPGLRDGYTF
>TRBV7-9|TRBJ1-4
CASDQGKGEKLFF
>TRBV4-2|TRBJ1-2
CASSQDLWQGTSYTF
>TRBV6-5|TRBJ1-1
CASRKTTSQAFF
>TRBV14|TRBJ2-3
CASSHPGQSTDTQYF
>TRBV13|TRBJ2-1
CASSLVAGQQNEQFF
>TRBV6-1|TRBJ1-1
CASSEGEEGSTEAFF
>TRBV12-3/TRBV12-4|TRBJ1-2
CASSFRAITNGYTF
>TRBV29-1|TRBJ2-5
CSVVPWGQGEETQYF
>TRBV5-4|TRBJ2-3
CASSAESQGLLGTDTQYF
>TRBV30|TRBJ2-7
CAWSVWGEQYF
>TRBV13|TRBJ1-1
CASSNEDGTEAFF
>TRBV7-7|TRBJ2-3
CASSLGSYGDTQYF